This T cell receptor beta chain is drawn from a study of monozygotic twins with inflammatory bowel disease. Study-level points and caveats: Individual T cell subtypes were not distinguishable. Evidence failed to back one strong IBD-linked signal or clonotype.

The germline V gene encodes CDR1 KGHSH and CDR2 LQKENI. This CDR3 has 18 residues. With the 5' RACE reads reprocessed, TCRdb shows one record per CDR3 protein and no DNA. The listing contains about 380,000 distinct CDR3 sequences. For this clonotype: Antigen: not known.

Every single donor had a roughly 2.5 ml blood sample drawn. This sequence joins TRBV18 and TRBJ2-6; the TCRdb call, TRBD1, lacks DNA for checking. The receptor was derived from a human donor with ulcerative colitis or Crohn's disease, or a healthy co-twin of an affected twin (not recorded which). Input material: blood. CDR3 residues: CASSPATGGTGGANVLTF.